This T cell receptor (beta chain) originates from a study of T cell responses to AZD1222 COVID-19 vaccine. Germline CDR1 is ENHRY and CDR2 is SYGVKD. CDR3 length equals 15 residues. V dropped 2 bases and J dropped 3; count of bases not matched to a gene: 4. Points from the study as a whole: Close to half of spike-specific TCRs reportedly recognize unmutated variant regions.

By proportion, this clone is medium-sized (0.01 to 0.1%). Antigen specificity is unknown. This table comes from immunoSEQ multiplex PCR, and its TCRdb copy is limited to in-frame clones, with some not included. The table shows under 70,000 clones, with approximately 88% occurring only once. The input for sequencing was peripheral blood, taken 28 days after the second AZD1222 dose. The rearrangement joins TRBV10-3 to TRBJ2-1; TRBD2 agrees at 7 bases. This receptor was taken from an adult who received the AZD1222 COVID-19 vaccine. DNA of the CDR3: TGTGCCATCAGTGAGGGGACTATCTACTACAATGAGCAGTTCTTC. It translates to CAISEGTIYYNEQFF.